The sample holds a few counts of the clone carrying this T cell receptor beta chain. Antigen: not known. These data are taken from a study of cytomegalovirus exposure and HLA in healthy donors. 13 Jbeta primers and 60 Vbeta primers were used for the PCR. Clones were read by immunoSEQ multiplex PCR, and TCRdb kept only the in-frame ones, dropping some. The sample carries about 220,000 clones, approximately 88% recorded once. Study-wide results and limits: Accurate prediction of HLA-A and HLA-B alleles (for most subjects) was reportedly achieved from TCR beta sequences. TCR beta V segments were, for the most part, productive about 90% or about 30% of the time in an earlier analysis. With later analysis, a missense DCLRE1C variant became linked to TCR beta V- and J-gene trimming.

Per the germline V gene, CDR1 is WSHSY and CDR2 is SAAADI. V was clipped by 4 bases and J by 3 bases, with 18 bases between them. This CDR3 has 16 amino acids. This receptor was identified in a boy aged 2 to 10 in good health and CMV-seronegative. Sequenced input: PBMCs. The V call is TRBV10-2, the J call TRBJ1-1; tentatively, D is TRBD1 (6 bases). CDR3 sequence reads: CASSAPTGIADTEAFF. CDR3 DNA: TGCGCCAGCAGTGCACCCACAGGGATCGCCGACACTGAAGCTTTCTTT.